Each of the 24 T cell receptor beta chains below was sequenced from the same sample in a study of cytomegalovirus exposure and HLA in healthy donors. Both 60 Vbeta primers and 13 Jbeta primers went into the PCR. TCRdb's table, derived via immunoSEQ multiplex PCR, lists solely in-frame clones and lacks some. The sample shows about 140,000 clones, about three quarters of them seen only once. What was sequenced was PBMCs. These receptors were obtained from a man younger than 35 in good health and CMV-seronegative.

The chain recombines TRBV27 with TRBJ2-6; 9 bases match TRBD1. V dropped 5 bases and J dropped 0; count of bases not matched to a gene: 14. The length of the CDR3 is 20 residues. Germline loops: CDR1 MNHEY, CDR2 SMNVEV (reference sequence). In nucleotides, the CDR3 is TGTGCCAGCAGTCCGGGACAGGGTTGGCTTACCCTCTCTGGGGCCAACGTCCTGACTTTC. Protein: CASSPGQGWLTLSGANVLTF. The entire variable domain, with the rest obtained from reference TRBV27 and TRBJ2-6, is as follows: EAQVTQNPRYLITVTGKKLTVTCSQNMNHEYMSWYRQDPGLGLRQIYYSMNVEVTDKGDVPEGYKVSRKEKRNFPLILESPSPNQTSLYFCASSPGQGWLTLSGANVLTFGAGSRLTVL.

This rearrangement joins TRBV5-5 to TRBJ1-1; D is possibly TRBD1 (6 bases). Trimming removed 3 bases from V and 3 bases from J, with 12 bases in between. The CDR3 spans 14 residues. CDR1 is SGHKS and CDR2 is YYEKEE in the germline V gene (reference sequence). CDR3 protein: CASSSGRGYTEAFF. The CDR3 region has the DNA TGTGCCAGCAGCTCCGGGAGGGGGTACACTGAAGCTTTCTTT.

This clone came up once. The genes are TRBV13 and TRBJ1-1; D ambiguous. Trimming shortened V by 5 bases and J by 4 bases, and 11 bases separated the two germline ends. The CDR3 totals 13 residues. Per the germline V gene, CDR1 is PRHDT and CDR2 is FYEKMQ (reference sequence). As DNA, the CDR3 is TGTGCCAGCAGCCCCCTAGGTGGCACTGAAGCTTTCTTT. The encoded protein is CASSPLGGTEAFF.

V and J are TRBV9 and TRBJ2-5; D is uncertain. CDR3 length equals 12 residues. With 1 base removed from V and 5 bases from J, the gap between germline ends came to 6 bases. Germline V lookup: CDR1 SGDLS, CDR2 YYNGEE. This chain's CDR3 is CASSVSSETQYF. The DNA for the CDR3 is TGTGCCAGCAGCGTATCCTCGGAGACCCAGTACTTC.

The chain combines TRBV30 with TRBJ1-2; 8 positions agree with TRBD1. Germline V gene data show CDR1 as GTSNPN and CDR2 as SVGIG (reference sequence). CDR3 length: 14 residues. V lost 1 base, J lost 8 bases, and 9 bases stayed unmatched. The CDR3 DNA sequence: TGTGCCTGGAGTGAGGGGACAGGAGAAGGCGGCTACACCTTC. Its protein is CAWSEGTGEGGYTF.

The chain recombines TRBV9 with TRBJ1-6; perhaps TRBD1 as D (5 bases). With 0 bases removed from V and 6 bases from J, the gap between germline ends came to 10 bases. The germline CDR1 and CDR2 sequences are SGDLS and YYNGEE. The CDR3 sequence is 15 residues long. The CDR3 bases are TGTGCCAGCAGCGTAGTAGACAGATTTAATTCACCCCTCCACTTT. Translating gives CASSVVDRFNSPLHF.

This clone appeared a single time. The rearrangement joins TRBV7-9 to TRBJ2-1; 7 bases map to TRBD1. From germline, CDR1 is SEHNR and CDR2 FQNEAQ (reference sequence). With 5 bases clipped from V and 0 bases from J, the junction kept 10 bases outside the gene matches. The CDR3 runs to 17 residues. The CDR3 spells CASSTTLAGGSYNEQFF. The DNA of the CDR3 is TGTGCCAGCAGCACTACTTTAGCAGGGGGCTCCTACAATGAGCAGTTCTTC.

The rearrangement links TRBV2 to TRBJ1-1; possible D gene TRBD1, 6 bases. The V end was cut by 6 bases, the J end by 0 bases, with 14 bases between. CDR3 length equals 15 residues. Germline CDR1 and CDR2: SNHLY and FYNNEI. The CDR3 nucleotides read TGTGCCAGCAGAGAACAGGGCCGAGTGAACACTGAAGCTTTCTTT. Translated, it gives CASREQGRVNTEAFF. The full variable domain, in which reference TRBV2 and TRBJ1-1 provide the parts outside the CDR3, is EPEVTQTPSHQVTQMGQEVILRCVPISNHLYFYWYRQILGQKVEFLVSFYNNEISEKSEIFDDQFSVERPDGSNFTLKIRSTKLEDSAMYFCASREQGRVNTEAFFGQGTRLTVV.

CDR3 sequence (DNA): TGTGCCAGCAGGGGGACAGGGGGCCGTGGTGAAGCTTTCTTT. This codes for CASRGTGGRGEAFF. The rearrangement links TRBV6-1 to TRBJ1-1; TRBD1 matches at 12 bases. The CDR3 consists of 14 residues. V dropped 6 bases and J dropped 7; count of bases not matched to a gene: 6. Germline V gene sequence: CDR1 MNHNS, CDR2 SASEGT.

This chain's CDR3 is CASSLMRPSDNEQFF. CDR3 DNA: TGTGCCAGCAGCTTAATGCGTCCGTCCGACAATGAGCAGTTCTTC. V gene TRBV11-2 combines with J gene TRBJ2-1; D not certain. Per germline, CDR1 SGHAT and CDR2 FQNNGV. V lost 2 bases and J 5 bases, leaving 13 bases between the germline ends. This CDR3 contains 15 residues. The full variable domain, with the rest looked up from reference TRBV11-2 and TRBJ2-1, is EAGVAQSPRYKIIEKRQSVAFWCNPISGHATLYWYQQILGQGPKLLIQFQNNGVVDDSQLPKDRFSAERLKGVDSTLKIQPAKLEDSAVYLCASSLMRPSDNEQFFGPGTRLTVL.

The rearrangement joins TRBV5-1 to TRBJ1-5; 7 bases map to TRBD1. Germline V gene lookup returns CDR1 SGHRS and CDR2 YFSETQ. Unmatched junction bases numbered 3, after V lost 4 bases and J lost 5 bases. The CDR3 spans 13 residues. CDR3 region: CASSRGTDQPQHF. CDR3 in DNA: TGCGCCAGCAGCCGGGGGACAGATCAGCCCCAGCATTTT.

The V call is TRBV27, the J call TRBJ1-1; a possible D gene is TRBD1 (5 bases). CDR3 size: 16 residues. Germline V lookup: CDR1 MNHEY, CDR2 SMNVEV (reference sequence). V lost 5 bases to trimming and J lost 0 bases, with 16 bases between them. CDR3 in amino acids: CASSRGFGAVNTEAFF. CDR3 DNA sequence: TGTGCCAGCAGTCGGGGGTTCGGGGCCGTGAACACTGAAGCTTTCTTT.

V usage is TRBV7-3 and J usage is TRBJ2-1; perhaps TRBD1 as D (5 bases). CDR3 size: 14 residues. CDR1 SGHTA and CDR2 FQGTGA come from the germline V gene. V shed 4 bases and J shed 10 bases, with 17 bases lying between them. The CDR3 nucleotides read TGTGCCAGCAGCTCTTGGGGTGGGGCTGGCGAGCAGTTCTTC. This translates into CASSSWGGAGEQFF.

This rearrangement joins TRBV20-1 to TRBJ2-7, with no clear D. The CDR3 totals 11 residues. Trimming removed 3 bases from V and 3 bases from J, with 6 bases in between. Germline V gene lookup returns CDR1 DFQATT and CDR2 SNEGSKA (reference sequence). The CDR3 nucleotides are TGCAGTGCTAGTAGTGGCTACGAGCAGTACTTC. Translation: CSASSGYEQYF.

This chain uses TRBV6-1 with TRBJ2-3; 7 nucleotides line up with TRBD1. Trimming took 3 bases from V and 7 from J; bases not matched to a gene: 7. Germline values: CDR1 MNHNS, CDR2 SASEGT. The CDR3 has 14 residues. The CDR3: CASSEATGENTQYF. The CDR3 region has the DNA TGTGCCAGCAGTGAGGCTACAGGGGAAAATACGCAGTATTTT.

The rearrangement links TRBV28 to TRBJ2-5; TRBD2 matches 7 bases. After removal of 7 bases from V and 3 bases from J, the junction contained 5 bases not matched to a gene. The germline V gene has CDR1 MDHEN and CDR2 SYDVKM. The CDR3 has 13 residues. This CDR3 reads CASTDGGEETQYF. Here the CDR3 DNA reads TGTGCCAGCACTGATGGGGGGGAAGAGACCCAGTACTTC. Complete variable domain (other parts from reference TRBV28 and TRBJ2-5): DVKVTQSSRYLVKRTGEKVFLECVQDMDHENMFWYRQDPGLGLRLIYFSYDVKMKEKGDIPEGYSVSREKKERFSLILESASTNQTSMYLCASTDGGEETQYFGPGTRLLVL.

This CDR3 reads CASNVDSGTAYGYTF. The CDR3 DNA is TGCGCCAGCAACGTAGACTCCGGGACAGCCTATGGCTACACCTTC. V is TRBV5-1 and J is TRBJ1-2; 7 bases align to TRBD1. Germline lookup yields CDR1 SGHRS and CDR2 YFSETQ. Germline trimming cut 6 bases from V and 4 bases from J; bases unmatched to any gene: 12. The CDR3 loop spans 15 amino acids.

The chain uses TRBV7-9 and TRBJ2-7; 14 bases agree with TRBD2. The germline V gene has CDR1 SEHNR and CDR2 FQNEAQ (reference sequence). The CDR3 extends over 16 amino acids. The ends lost 5 bases at V and 1 base at J; junction bases unmatched: 4. CDR3 nucleotide sequence: TGTGCCAGCAGCCTGGGACTAGCGGGAGCGTCCTACGAGCAGTACTTC. Its translation: CASSLGLAGASYEQYF. Variable domain in full (rest from reference TRBV7-9 and TRBJ2-7): DTGVSQNPRHKITKRGQNVTFRCDPISEHNRLYWYRQTLGQGPEFLTYFQNEAQLEKSRLLSDRFSAERPKGSFSTLEIQRTEQGDSAMYLCASSLGLAGASYEQYFGPGTRLTVT.

In nucleotides, the CDR3 is TGTGCCAGCAGCTTTAGGACAGGGAGGAACACTGAAGCTTTCTTT. Its translation: CASSFRTGRNTEAFF. The V call is TRBV7-9, the J call TRBJ1-1; TRBD1 matches 8 bases. The CDR3 loop spans 15 amino acids. Germline V lookup: CDR1 SEHNR, CDR2 FQNEAQ (reference sequence). The V segment lost 3 bases and the J segment 1 base; nucleotides outside the gene matches: 4. The full variable domain, rest sourced from reference TRBV7-9 and TRBJ1-1, is DTGVSQNPRHKITKRGQNVTFRCDPISEHNRLYWYRQTLGQGPEFLTYFQNEAQLEKSRLLSDRFSAERPKGSFSTLEIQRTEQGDSAMYLCASSFRTGRNTEAFFGQGTRLTVV.

The chain employs TRBV7-9 and TRBJ1-3, with 8 nucleotides matching TRBD1. V shed 6 bases and J 2 bases; nucleotides not matched to a gene: 9. CDR1 is SEHNR, CDR2 FQNEAQ, per germline (reference sequence). CDR3 length: 16 residues. CDR3 loop: CASSSPQGATGNTIYF. The CDR3 DNA follows: TGTGCCAGCAGTTCGCCCCAGGGGGCCACTGGAAACACCATATATTTT.

V and J are TRBV27 and TRBJ1-4; TRBD1 is a possible D gene (6 bases). The CDR3 has 16 amino acids. V shed 6 bases and J shed 3 bases, with 17 bases lying between them. Germline assignment: CDR1 MNHEY and CDR2 SMNVEV (reference sequence). The CDR3 reads CASRPLRGGSNEKLFF. The CDR3 DNA is TGTGCCAGCAGACCACTGAGGGGGGGGTCTAATGAAAAACTGTTTTTT.

The CDR3 region is CASRGVAGDPYNEQFF. CDR3 bases: TGTGCCAGCAGAGGGGTAGCGGGGGATCCTTACAATGAGCAGTTCTTC. The chain is built from TRBV6-4 and TRBJ2-1; 9 positions agree with TRBD2. The CDR3 runs to 16 residues. Germline V gene lookup returns CDR1 MRHNA and CDR2 SNTAGT. V dropped 6 bases and J dropped 4; count of bases not matched to a gene: 10.

In DNA form, the CDR3 reads TGTGCCAGCAGCTTAGCGGTACTAGCGGGGGGCTACAATGAGCAGTTCTTC. Translation: CASSLAVLAGGYNEQFF. The rearrangement links TRBV7-2 to TRBJ2-1; 12 bases are a match to TRBD2. Unmatched junction bases numbered 3, after V lost 0 bases and J lost 3 bases. The V gene's germline CDR1 is SGHTA and CDR2 FQGNSA. The CDR3 is made up of 17 amino acids.

The CDR3: CASSQGGANYGYTF. CDR3 in DNA: TGCGCCAGCAGCCAGGGGGGCGCTAACTATGGCTACACCTTC. V usage is TRBV5-1 and J usage is TRBJ1-2, with 7 positions matching TRBD1. The CDR3 contains 14 residues. After removal of 4 bases from V and 0 bases from J, the junction contained 3 bases not matched to a gene. The germline gives CDR1 SGHRS, CDR2 YFSETQ.